A single sample gave rise to the 20 T cell receptor beta chains below, sequenced in a study of identifying expanded T cells in peripheral blood. Data came from immunoSEQ multiplex PCR; TCRdb stores just in-frame clones and leaves some out. Here the sample spans over 90,000 clones, 88% being singletons. Source material: blood. The receptors stem from a person aged 18 to 75 in good health.

The chain employs TRBV9 and TRBJ2-3; D ambiguous. V was clipped by 4 bases and J by 4 bases, with 13 bases between them. Germline V gene data show CDR1 as SGDLS and CDR2 as YYNGEE. CDR3 length: 14 amino acids. This CDR3 is CASSTRTGSDTQYF. The CDR3 DNA reads TGTGCCAGCAGCACACGGACGGGTTCAGATACGCAGTATTTT.

V usage is TRBV19 and J usage is TRBJ2-1; possibly TRBD1 or TRBD2 for D (6 bases each). The germline V gene encodes CDR1 LNHDA and CDR2 SQIVND (reference sequence). V gave up 4 bases and J gave up 3 bases, with 25 bases separating them. There are 19 residues in the CDR3. The CDR3 sequence is CASSSPGAGGAGNYNEQFF. CDR3 in DNA: TGTGCCAGTAGTAGCCCAGGGGCCGGCGGGGCAGGAAACTACAATGAGCAGTTCTTC.

V gene TRBV19 combines with J gene TRBJ1-2, with D hard to call. The CDR3 loop spans 14 amino acids. Germline CDR1 reads LNHDA; CDR2 reads SQIVND (reference sequence). V was clipped by 4 bases and J by 4 bases, with 13 bases between them. The CDR3 sequence is CASSRQTSSYGYTF. In DNA, the CDR3 is TGTGCCAGTAGTAGGCAGACAAGCTCCTATGGCTACACCTTC.

V usage is TRBV7-8 and J usage is TRBJ2-2; D not certain. The V end was cut by 0 bases, the J end by 4 bases, with 6 bases between. CDR1 is SGHVS and CDR2 is FQNEAQ in the germline V gene. CDR3 length: 14 residues. CDR3 protein: CASSLAGPTGELFF. The CDR3 coding sequence is TGTGCCAGCAGCTTAGCAGGGCCCACCGGGGAGCTGTTTTTT.

The gene calls are TRBV19 and TRBJ1-2; 9 nucleotides agree with TRBD1. Germline CDR1 LNHDA, CDR2 SQIVND (reference sequence). V lost 4 bases, J lost 2 bases, and 8 bases stayed unmatched. The CDR3 runs to 16 residues. CDR3 coding DNA: TGTGCCAGTAGTACCCCCGGGGACAGGGAGAACTATGGCTACACCTTC. Translated, it gives CASSTPGDRENYGYTF. The full variable domain, its missing parts supplied by reference TRBV19 and TRBJ1-2, is DGGITQSPKYLFRKEGQNVTLSCEQNLNHDAMYWYRQDPGQGLRLIYYSQIVNDFQKGDIAEGYSVSREKKESFPLTVTSAQKNPTAFYLCASSTPGDRENYGYTFGSGTRLTVV.

The J gene is TRBJ2-7, the V gene TRBV14, with unresolved D. This CDR3 is built from 15 residues. The germline gives CDR1 SGHDN, CDR2 FVKESK. Trimming removed 1 base at V and 3 bases at J, with 13 bases between. This CDR3 reads CASSQGLRASYEQYF. CDR3 coding DNA: TGTGCCAGCAGCCAAGGACTCCGGGCCAGCTACGAGCAGTACTTC.

The CDR3 here is CSVASPTGAGAIVGELFF. CDR3 sequence (DNA): TGCAGCGTTGCCTCCCCCACAGGGGCAGGGGCAATAGTCGGGGAGCTGTTTTTT. This sequence joins TRBV29-1 and TRBJ2-2; 7 nucleotides match TRBD1. Germline V gene sequence: CDR1 SQVTM, CDR2 ANQGSEA. With 4 bases clipped from V and 7 bases from J, the junction kept 21 bases outside the gene matches. The CDR3 sequence is 18 residues long.

This clone was counted a single time. This chain connects TRBV7-2 to TRBJ1-4; D possibly corresponds to TRBD1 (6 bases). The V and J ends lost 5 bases and 0 bases respectively, with 10 bases between them. CDR1 is SGHTA and CDR2 is FQGNSA in the germline V gene. This CDR3 has 15 amino acids. The CDR3 sequence: CASSPRQATNEKLFF. The CDR3 DNA follows: TGTGCCAGCAGCCCCCGACAGGCAACTAATGAAAAACTGTTTTTT.

This chain connects TRBV13 to TRBJ2-6; no definite D call. Germline assignment: CDR1 PRHDT and CDR2 FYEKMQ (reference sequence). This CDR3 has 12 amino acids. V was clipped by 8 bases and J by 2 bases, with 4 bases between them. For the CDR3, the DNA is TGTGCCAGCCACCCTGGGGCCAACGTCCTGACTTTC. This gives the protein CASHPGANVLTF. The whole variable domain, remainder taken from reference TRBV13 and TRBJ2-6, is AAGVIQSPRHLIKEKRETATLKCYPIPRHDTVYWYQQGPGQDPQFLISFYEKMQSDKGSIPDRFSAQQFSDYHSELNMSSLELGDSALYFCASHPGANVLTFGAGSRLTVL.

V and J are TRBV25-1 and TRBJ2-3, with 7 positions matching TRBD2. The CDR3 totals 16 residues. Germline V CDR1 and CDR2: MGHDK, SYGVNS. Losses at the gene ends were 1 base for V and 4 bases for J; bases not matched to a gene: 8. The CDR3, as DNA: TGTGCCAGCAGTGAATCCGGGGGAGGGCCGCCAGATACGCAGTATTTT. It yields the protein CASSESGGGPPDTQYF. Full variable domain (remainder filled in from reference TRBV25-1 and TRBJ2-3): EADIYQTPRYLVIGTGKKITLECSQTMGHDKMYWYQQDPGMELHLIHYSYGVNSTEKGDLSSESTVSRIRTEHFPLTLESARPSHTSQYLCASSESGGGPPDTQYFGPGTRLTVL.

This clone was seen only once. The chain is built from TRBV5-1 and TRBJ2-5; 7 bases line up with TRBD2. This CDR3 is built from 18 residues. Germline V gene data show CDR1 as SGHRS and CDR2 as YFSETQ. The junction had 17 bases not matched to a gene; V was cut back by 4 bases and J by 2 bases. CDR3 coding DNA: TGCGCCAGCAGCAAAAGGACTAGTCGGGCCGATTTACAAGAGACCCAGTACTTC. Translated: CASSKRTSRADLQETQYF.

This clone was detected only once. This chain links TRBV27 with TRBJ2-7; a possible D gene is TRBD2 (5 bases). Germline-derived CDR1 and CDR2 are MNHEY and SMNVEV (reference sequence). The CDR3 contains 14 residues. Trimming removed 2 bases from V and 0 bases from J, with 8 bases in between. This CDR3 is CASSLVTSSYEQYF. In DNA form, the CDR3 reads TGTGCCAGCAGTTTAGTCACTAGCTCCTACGAGCAGTACTTC.

The chain employs TRBV29-1 and TRBJ1-1; the match to TRBD1 covers 7 bases. The CDR3 spans 12 residues. Unmatched junction bases numbered 5, after V lost 6 bases and J lost 4 bases. Germline V CDR1 and CDR2: SQVTM, ANQGSEA. The CDR3 loop reads CSVTTGLTEAFF. The DNA of the CDR3 is TGCAGCGTGACGACAGGGCTCACTGAAGCTTTCTTT.

This clone was counted once. The chain combines TRBV10-3 with TRBJ2-2, with D possibly TRBD2 on 6 matching bases. Trimming pared 5 bases from V and 5 bases from J, leaving 18 bases between. CDR3 length: 16 amino acids. Germline-derived CDR1 and CDR2 are ENHRY and SYGVKD. In nucleotides, the CDR3 is TGTGCCATCAGTCCCCGCGGGACCGAGAGAACCGGGGAGCTGTTTTTT. It encodes CAISPRGTERTGELFF.

CDR3 in DNA: TGCGCCAGCAGCGGCGGTGGAGTTAACTATGGCTACACCTTC. It is translated as CASSGGGVNYGYTF. This chain connects TRBV5-1 to TRBJ1-2; D is ambiguous. This CDR3 spans 14 amino acids. Trimming cost V 4 bases and J 1 base, with 11 bases left between them. Germline V CDR1 and CDR2: SGHRS, YFSETQ.

Here the CDR3 reads CASSSSGTQETQYF. DNA for the CDR3: TGTGCCAGCAGTAGTAGCGGGACTCAAGAGACCCAGTACTTC. V gene TRBV2 combines with J gene TRBJ2-5, with TRBD2 identical over 8 bases. Germline V lookup: CDR1 SNHLY, CDR2 FYNNEI. There are 14 residues in the CDR3. J lost 2 bases, V lost 5 bases, and 4 bases had no gene match.

The rearrangement uses TRBV25-1 and TRBJ1-4, with 10 bases aligning to TRBD1. Losses at the gene ends were 1 base for V and 7 bases for J; bases not matched to a gene: 12. The germline CDR1 and CDR2 sequences are MGHDK and SYGVNS. The CDR3 has 18 amino acids. The CDR3: CASSESSGQGLMGEKLFF. In DNA form, the CDR3 reads TGTGCCAGCAGTGAATCCTCGGGACAGGGGTTAATGGGTGAAAAACTGTTTTTT.

The J gene is TRBJ2-2, the V gene TRBV9, with 8 bases lining up with TRBD1. Germline CDR1 reads SGDLS; CDR2 reads YYNGEE. Germline trimming cut 3 bases from V and 2 bases from J; bases unmatched to any gene: 6. The CDR3 loop spans 16 amino acids. This chain's CDR3 is CASSARQGINTGELFF. In DNA form, the CDR3 reads TGTGCCAGCAGCGCTCGACAGGGGATCAACACCGGGGAGCTGTTTTTT.

V and J are TRBV6-1 and TRBJ2-7; D uncertain. The V and J ends lost 4 bases and 0 bases respectively, with 4 bases between them. Germline values: CDR1 MNHNS, CDR2 SASEGT. The CDR3 extends over 12 amino acids. The CDR3 region has the DNA TGTGCCAGCAGTGGGAGCTCCTACGAGCAGTACTTC. Its translation: CASSGSSYEQYF.

The rearrangement links TRBV29-1 to TRBJ1-6; 9 nucleotides line up with TRBD1. Trimming took 6 bases from V and 8 from J; bases not matched to a gene: 5. There are 13 residues in the CDR3. The V gene's germline CDR1 is SQVTM and CDR2 ANQGSEA. CDR3 sequence: CSVRTGVDSPLHF. The CDR3 region has the DNA TGCAGCGTCAGGACAGGGGTGGATTCACCCCTCCACTTT.